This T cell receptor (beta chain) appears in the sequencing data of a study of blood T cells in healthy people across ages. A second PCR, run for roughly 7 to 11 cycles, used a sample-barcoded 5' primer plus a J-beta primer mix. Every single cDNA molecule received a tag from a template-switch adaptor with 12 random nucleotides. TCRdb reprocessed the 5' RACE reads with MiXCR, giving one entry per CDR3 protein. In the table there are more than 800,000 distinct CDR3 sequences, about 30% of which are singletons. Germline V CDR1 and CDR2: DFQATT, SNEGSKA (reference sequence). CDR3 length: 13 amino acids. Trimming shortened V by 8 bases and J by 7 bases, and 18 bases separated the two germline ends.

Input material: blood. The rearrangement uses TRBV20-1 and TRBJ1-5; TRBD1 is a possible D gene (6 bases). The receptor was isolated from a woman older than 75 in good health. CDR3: CSTTHRVGQPQHF. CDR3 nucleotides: TGCAGTACTACACACAGGGTGGGACAGCCCCAGCATTTT.